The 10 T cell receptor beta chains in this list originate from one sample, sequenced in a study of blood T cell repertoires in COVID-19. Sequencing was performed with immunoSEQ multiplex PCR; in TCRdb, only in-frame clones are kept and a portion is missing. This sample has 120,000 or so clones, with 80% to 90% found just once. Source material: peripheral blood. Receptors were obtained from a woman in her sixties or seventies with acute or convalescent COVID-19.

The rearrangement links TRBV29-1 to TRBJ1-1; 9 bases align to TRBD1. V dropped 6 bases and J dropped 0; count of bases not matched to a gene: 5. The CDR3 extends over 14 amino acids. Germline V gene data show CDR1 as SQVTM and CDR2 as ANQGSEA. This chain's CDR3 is CSVRQGVMNTEAFF. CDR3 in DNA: TGCAGCGTGAGACAGGGGGTCATGAACACTGAAGCTTTCTTT.

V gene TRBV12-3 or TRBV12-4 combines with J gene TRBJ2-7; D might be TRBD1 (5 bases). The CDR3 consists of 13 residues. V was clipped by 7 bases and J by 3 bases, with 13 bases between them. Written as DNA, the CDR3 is TGTGCCAGCAACATTGGACACCGCTACGAGCAGTACTTC. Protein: CASNIGHRYEQYF.

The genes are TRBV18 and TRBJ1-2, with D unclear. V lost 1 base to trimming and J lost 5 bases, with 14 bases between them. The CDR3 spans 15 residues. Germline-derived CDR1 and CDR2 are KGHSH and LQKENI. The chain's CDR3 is CASSPLELLGYGYTF. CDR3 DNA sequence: TGTGCCAGCTCACCACTTGAGCTCCTCGGGTATGGCTACACCTTC.

The CDR3 region is CASSLGPGLNEKLFF. The DNA for the CDR3 is TGTGCCAGCAGTTTAGGGCCAGGGTTAAATGAAAAACTGTTTTTT. This chain uses TRBV28 with TRBJ1-4; tentative D call: TRBD1 (5 bases). The CDR3 is made up of 15 amino acids. Germline CDR1 MDHEN, CDR2 SYDVKM. Trimming cost V 2 bases and J 5 bases, with 12 bases left between them.

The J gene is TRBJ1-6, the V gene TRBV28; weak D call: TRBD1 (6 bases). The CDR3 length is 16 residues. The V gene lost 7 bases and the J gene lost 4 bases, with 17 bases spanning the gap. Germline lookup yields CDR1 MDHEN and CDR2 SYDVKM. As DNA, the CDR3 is TGTGCCAGCAACACATATCGGGACACATATAATTCACCCCTCCACTTT. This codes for CASNTYRDTYNSPLHF.

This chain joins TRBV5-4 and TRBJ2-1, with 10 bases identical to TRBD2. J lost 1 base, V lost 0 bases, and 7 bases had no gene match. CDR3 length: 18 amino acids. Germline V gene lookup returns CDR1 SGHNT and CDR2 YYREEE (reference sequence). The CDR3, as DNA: TGTGCCAGCAGCTTGGGACTAGCGGGCCAGCAATCCTACAATGAGCAGTTCTTC. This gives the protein CASSLGLAGQQSYNEQFF. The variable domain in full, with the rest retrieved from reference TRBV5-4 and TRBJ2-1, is ETGVTQSPTHLIKTRGQQVTLRCSSQSGHNTVSWYQQALGQGPQFIFQYYREEENGRGNFPPRFSGLQFPNYSSELNVNALELDDSALYLCASSLGLAGQQSYNEQFFGPGTRLTVL.

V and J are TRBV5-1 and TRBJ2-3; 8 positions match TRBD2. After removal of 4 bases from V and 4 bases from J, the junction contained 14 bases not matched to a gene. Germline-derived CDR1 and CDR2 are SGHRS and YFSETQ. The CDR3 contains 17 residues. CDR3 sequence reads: CASSPAPSGQGSDTQYF. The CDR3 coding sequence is TGCGCCAGCAGCCCAGCGCCTAGCGGGCAAGGGTCAGATACGCAGTATTTT. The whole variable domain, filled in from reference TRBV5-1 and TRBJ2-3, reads KAGVTQTPRYLIKTRGQQVTLSCSPISGHRSVSWYQQTPGQGLQFLFEYFSETQRNKGNFPGRFSGRQFSNSRSEMNVSTLELGDSALYLCASSPAPSGQGSDTQYFGPGTRLTVL.

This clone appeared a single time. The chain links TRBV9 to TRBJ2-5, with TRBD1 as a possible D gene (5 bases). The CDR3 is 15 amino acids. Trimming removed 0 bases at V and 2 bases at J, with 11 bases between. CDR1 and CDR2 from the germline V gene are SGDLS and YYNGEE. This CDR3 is CASSVGGANQETQYF. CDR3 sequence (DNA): TGTGCCAGCAGCGTAGGTGGGGCAAATCAAGAGACCCAGTACTTC.

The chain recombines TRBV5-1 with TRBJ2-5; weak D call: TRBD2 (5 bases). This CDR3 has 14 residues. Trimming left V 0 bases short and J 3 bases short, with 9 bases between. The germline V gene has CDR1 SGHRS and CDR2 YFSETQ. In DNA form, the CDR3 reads TGCGCCAGCAGCTTGGTGAGCGGAGAAGAGACCCAGTACTTC. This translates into CASSLVSGEETQYF.

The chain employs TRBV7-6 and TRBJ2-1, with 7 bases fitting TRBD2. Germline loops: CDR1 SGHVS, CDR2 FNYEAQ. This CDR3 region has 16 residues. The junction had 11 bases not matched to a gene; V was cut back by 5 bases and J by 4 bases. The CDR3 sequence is CASSPSGTTIYNEQFF. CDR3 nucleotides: TGTGCCAGCAGCCCCTCCGGGACTACAATATACAATGAGCAGTTCTTC.